The 4 T cell receptor beta chains below all came from one sample that was sequenced in a study of T cell repertoires in ileal Crohn's disease. Assay: immunoSEQ multiplex PCR; the TCRdb copy retains only in-frame clones and omits some. This table has 6,000 to 8,500 clones, roughly 76% appearing once. Specimen: ileal tissue. These receptors were collected from an adult with Crohn's disease.

V usage is TRBV7-2 and J usage is TRBJ2-5; 11 positions match TRBD2. With the DNA end fitting TRBJ2-7 better, the J assignment may be wrong. Germline V gene lookup returns CDR1 SGHTA and CDR2 FQGNSA. This CDR3 spans 16 amino acids. In DNA form, the CDR3 reads TGTGCCAGCAGCGCCTCCTCCGGGACTAGCGGCTACGAGCAGTACTTC. Protein sequence: CASSASSGTSGYEQYF.

The chain carries TRBV2 and TRBJ2-2; 7 bases align to TRBD2. V was clipped by 3 bases and J by 4 bases; unmatched bases: 5. The CDR3 loop spans 15 amino acids. Germline assignment: CDR1 SNHLY and CDR2 FYNNEI. This chain's CDR3 is CASSDLLAVTGELFF. CDR3 DNA: TGTGCCAGCAGTGACCTGCTAGCGGTCACCGGGGAGCTGTTTTTT.

The chain uses TRBV6-5 and TRBJ2-2; TRBD2 is a possible D gene (5 bases). From germline, CDR1 is MNHEY and CDR2 SVGAGI. Trimming removed 4 bases at V and 6 bases at J, with 18 bases between. This CDR3 has 16 amino acids. The CDR3 DNA is TGTGCCAGCAGTTTGATGAGGGCCGGGTCTGCCGGGGAGCTGTTTTTT. Its protein is CASSLMRAGSAGELFF.

In its sample, this clone was seen a few times. Here the CDR3 DNA reads TGTGCCTCGTCGGGACAGGGGAATTCGGAAAGCTCCTACAATGAGCAGTTCTTC. Translated: CASSGQGNSESSYNEQFF. The V gene is TRBV19, the J gene TRBJ2-1, with 10 positions matching TRBD1. Germline lookup yields CDR1 LNHDA and CDR2 SQIVND (reference sequence). V shed 11 bases and J 0 bases; nucleotides not matched to a gene: 16. This CDR3 spans 18 amino acids.